Reported below is one TCR beta chain. Its antigen remains unknown. The germline V gene has CDR1 SGHDN and CDR2 FVKESK. The CDR3 extends over 14 amino acids. V lost 4 bases and J lost 0, with 9 bases in between. Enrolled patients, whose metastatic non-small-cell lung cancer was chemo-refractory, received focal radiation plus CTLA-4 blockade with ipilimumab. The source of the sample is a study of radiotherapy plus CTLA-4 blockade in lung cancer. The study's findings and limits: Expansion in blood of tumor-derived TCR clones was seen after radiotherapy plus ipilimumab.

The protocol was immunoSEQ multiplex PCR, while the TCRdb copy is restricted to in-frame clones and leaves out a portion. This table has tens of thousands of clones, 76% appearing once. Here the sequenced sample was peripheral blood, taken from a patient treated with radiotherapy plus ipilimumab. This TCR came from a human donor with non-small cell lung cancer who had a complete response to radiotherapy plus ipilimumab. The chain couples TRBV14 to TRBJ1-2; a possible D gene is TRBD1 (5 bases). The CDR3 DNA follows: TGTGCCAGCAGCCGACGACAGACTAACTATGGCTACACCTTC. Amino acids: CASSRRQTNYGYTF.